This T cell receptor (beta chain) was retrieved from a study of CD8 T cells in ankylosing spondylitis. Study conclusions and caveats: Ankylosing spondylitis blood appeared to be characterized by a TCR beta motif of under ten highly homologous variants. Matched synovial fluid from ankylosing spondylitis patients was reported to be enriched for disease-linked clones.

A remark on this clonotype: What it binds is not known.

The germline gives CDR1 SNHLY, CDR2 FYNNEI. There are 15 residues in the CDR3. Trimming took 4 bases from V and 3 from J; bases not matched to a gene: 6. TCRdb re-called the 5' RACE reads through MiXCR, storing one row per CDR3 protein. The data contain hundreds of thousands of distinct CDR3 sequences, 25% to 30% of them seen just once; the ten biggest clones take up roughly 0.9%. This clonotype was obtained from a male donor with ankylosing spondylitis. This rearrangement joins TRBV2 to TRBJ1-5; 7 bases match TRBD1. The sequencing sample was made of blood, either unsorted or a sorted T cell fraction (not recorded which). The CDR3, as DNA: TGTGCCAGCAGTGGGTCAGGGGGAACCAATCAGCCCCAGCATTTT. It codes for CASSGSGGTNQPQHF.